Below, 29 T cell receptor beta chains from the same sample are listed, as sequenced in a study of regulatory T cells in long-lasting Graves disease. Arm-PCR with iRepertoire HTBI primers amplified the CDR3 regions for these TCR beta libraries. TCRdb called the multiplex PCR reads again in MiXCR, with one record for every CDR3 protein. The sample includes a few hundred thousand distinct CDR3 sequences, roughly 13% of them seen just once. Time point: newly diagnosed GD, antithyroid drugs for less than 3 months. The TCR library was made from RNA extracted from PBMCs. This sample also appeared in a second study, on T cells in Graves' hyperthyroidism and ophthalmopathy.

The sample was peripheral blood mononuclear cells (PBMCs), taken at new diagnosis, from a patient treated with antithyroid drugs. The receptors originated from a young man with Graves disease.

The CDR3 DNA is TGTGCCAGCAGCTCCGGGAGGAGGGAGAGGGGGGATACGCAGTATTTT. This codes for CASSSGRRERGDTQYF. This sequence joins TRBV7-3 and TRBJ2-3; D perhaps matches TRBD2 (7 bases). Germline CDR1 is SGHTA and CDR2 is FQGTGA. This CDR3 is built from 16 residues. The V gene lost 4 bases and the J gene lost 6 bases, with 20 bases spanning the gap.

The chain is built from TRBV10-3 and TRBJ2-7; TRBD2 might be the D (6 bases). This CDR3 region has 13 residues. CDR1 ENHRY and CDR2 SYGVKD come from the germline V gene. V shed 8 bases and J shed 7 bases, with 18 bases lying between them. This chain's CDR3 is CAIGDGGRVEQYF. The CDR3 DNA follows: TGTGCCATCGGCGACGGAGGGCGTGTAGAGCAGTACTTC.

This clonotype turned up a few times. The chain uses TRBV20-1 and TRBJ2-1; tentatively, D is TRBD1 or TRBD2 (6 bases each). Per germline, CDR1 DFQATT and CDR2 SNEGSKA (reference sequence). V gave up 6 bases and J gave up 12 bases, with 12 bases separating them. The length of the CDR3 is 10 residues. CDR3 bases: TGCAGTGCCGCGTGGGGGGCGCAGTTCTTC. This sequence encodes CSAAWGAQFF.

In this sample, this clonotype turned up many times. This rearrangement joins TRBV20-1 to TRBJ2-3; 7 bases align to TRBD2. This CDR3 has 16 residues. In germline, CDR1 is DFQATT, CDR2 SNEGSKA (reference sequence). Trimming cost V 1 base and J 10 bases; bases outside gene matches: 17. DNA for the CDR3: TGCAGTGCTAGAGGGACCCCTCCTAGCGGCCCCGGGTCGCAGTATTTT. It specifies CSARGTPPSGPGSQYF.

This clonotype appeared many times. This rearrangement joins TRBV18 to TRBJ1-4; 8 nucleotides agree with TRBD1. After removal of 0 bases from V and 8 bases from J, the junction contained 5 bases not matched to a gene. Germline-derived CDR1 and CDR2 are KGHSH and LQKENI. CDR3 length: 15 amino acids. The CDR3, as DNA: TGTGCCAGCTCACCACCTGGACAGGGACGAGAAAAACTGTTTTTT. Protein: CASSPPGQGREKLFF.

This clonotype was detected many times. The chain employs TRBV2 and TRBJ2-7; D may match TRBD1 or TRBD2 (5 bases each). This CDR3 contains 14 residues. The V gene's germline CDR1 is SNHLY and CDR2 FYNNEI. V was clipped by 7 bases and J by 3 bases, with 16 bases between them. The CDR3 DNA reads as TGTGCCAGCATGGGGGTTAGAGGGAACTACGAGCAGTACTTC. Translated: CASMGVRGNYEQYF.

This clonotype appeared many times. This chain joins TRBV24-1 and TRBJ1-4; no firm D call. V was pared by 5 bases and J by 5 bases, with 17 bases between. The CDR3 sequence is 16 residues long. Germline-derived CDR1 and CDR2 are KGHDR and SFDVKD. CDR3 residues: CATSGPDKGGNEKLFF. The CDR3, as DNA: TGTGCCACCAGTGGCCCCGATAAGGGCGGGAATGAAAAACTGTTTTTT.

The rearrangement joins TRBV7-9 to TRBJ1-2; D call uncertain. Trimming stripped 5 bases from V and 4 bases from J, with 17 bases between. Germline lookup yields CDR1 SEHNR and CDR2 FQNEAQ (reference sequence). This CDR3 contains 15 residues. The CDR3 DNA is TGTGCCAGCAGCCCGTGGGAGCTTACCTCCTATGGCTACACCTTC. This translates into CASSPWELTSYGYTF. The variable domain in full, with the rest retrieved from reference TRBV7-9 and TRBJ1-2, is DTGVSQNPRHKITKRGQNVTFRCDPISEHNRLYWYRQTLGQGPEFLTYFQNEAQLEKSRLLSDRFSAERPKGSFSTLEIQRTEQGDSAMYLCASSPWELTSYGYTFGSGTRLTVV.

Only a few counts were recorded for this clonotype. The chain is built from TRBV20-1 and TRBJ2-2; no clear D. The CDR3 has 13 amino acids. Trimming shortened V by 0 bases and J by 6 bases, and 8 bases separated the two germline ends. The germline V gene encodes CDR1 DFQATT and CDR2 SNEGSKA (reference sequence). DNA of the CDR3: TGCAGTGCTAGAGATTATGAGGCCGGGGAGCTGTTTTTT. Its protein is CSARDYEAGELFF.

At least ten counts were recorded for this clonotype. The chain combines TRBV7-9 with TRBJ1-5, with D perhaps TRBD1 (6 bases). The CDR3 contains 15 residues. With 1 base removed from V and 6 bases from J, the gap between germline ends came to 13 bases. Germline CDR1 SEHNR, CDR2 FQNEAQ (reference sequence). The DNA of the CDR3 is TGTGCCAGCAGCTTAGTAGGGGGATCGGGTCAGCCCCAGCATTTT. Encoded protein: CASSLVGGSGQPQHF.

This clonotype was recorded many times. As DNA, the CDR3 is TGCAGCGCGACCGCTGGCGCCAACTATGGCTACACCTTC. Its translation is CSATAGANYGYTF. This chain connects TRBV29-1 to TRBJ1-2, with D unresolved. The CDR3 is 13 amino acids. V was cut by 7 bases and J by 2 bases, with 14 bases left in between. CDR1 SQVTM and CDR2 ANQGSEA come from the germline V gene.

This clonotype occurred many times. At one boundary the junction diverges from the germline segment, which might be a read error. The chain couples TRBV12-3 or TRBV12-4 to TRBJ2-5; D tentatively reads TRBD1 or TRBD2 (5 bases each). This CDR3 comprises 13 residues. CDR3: CASTQGTVGLRNF. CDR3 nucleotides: TGTGCCAGCACCCAAGGGACCGTGGGCCTTAGAAACTTC.

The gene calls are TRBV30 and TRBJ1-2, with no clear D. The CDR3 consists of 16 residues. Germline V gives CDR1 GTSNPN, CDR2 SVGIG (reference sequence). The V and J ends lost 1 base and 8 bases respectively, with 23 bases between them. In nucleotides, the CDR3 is TGTGCCTGGAGTGGCCGAGACACAAACCCCGGATCCGGCTACACCTTC. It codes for CAWSGRDTNPGSGYTF. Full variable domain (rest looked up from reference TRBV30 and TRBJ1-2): SQTIHQWPATLVQPVGSPLSLECTVEGTSNPNLYWYRQAAGRGLQLLFYSVGIGQISSEVPQNLSASRPQDRQFILSSKKLLLSDSGFYLCAWSGRDTNPGSGYTFGSGTRLTVV.

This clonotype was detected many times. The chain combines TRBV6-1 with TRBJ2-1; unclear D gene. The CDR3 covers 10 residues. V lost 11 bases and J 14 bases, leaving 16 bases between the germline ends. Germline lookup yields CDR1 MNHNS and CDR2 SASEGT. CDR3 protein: CARQSVSKFF. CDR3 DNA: TGTGCCCGCCAATCGGTTTCTAAGTTCTTC.

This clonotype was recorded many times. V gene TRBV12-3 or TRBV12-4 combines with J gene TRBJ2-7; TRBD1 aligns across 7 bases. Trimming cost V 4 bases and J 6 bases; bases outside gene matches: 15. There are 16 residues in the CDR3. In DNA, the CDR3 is TGTGCCAGCAGTTCTGAACCGGGACAGATTAAGGGCGAGCAGTACTTC. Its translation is CASSSEPGQIKGEQYF.

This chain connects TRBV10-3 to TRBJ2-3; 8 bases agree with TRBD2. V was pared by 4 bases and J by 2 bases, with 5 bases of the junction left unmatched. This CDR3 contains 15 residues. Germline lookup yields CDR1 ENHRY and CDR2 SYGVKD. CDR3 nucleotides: TGTGCCATCAGTGGTGTAGCGGGACTCACAGATACGCAGTATTTT. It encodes CAISGVAGLTDTQYF.

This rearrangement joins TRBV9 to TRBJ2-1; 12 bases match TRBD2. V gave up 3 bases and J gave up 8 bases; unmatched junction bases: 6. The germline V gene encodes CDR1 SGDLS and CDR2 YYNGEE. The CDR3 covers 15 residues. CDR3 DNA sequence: TGTGCCAGCAGCGCTAGCGGGAGGGCCATTGATGAGCAGTTCTTC. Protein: CASSASGRAIDEQFF.

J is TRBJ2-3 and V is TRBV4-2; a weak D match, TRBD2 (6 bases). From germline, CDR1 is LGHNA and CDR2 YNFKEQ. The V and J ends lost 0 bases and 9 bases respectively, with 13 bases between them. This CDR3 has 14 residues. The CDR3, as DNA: TGTGCCAGCAGCCAAGATGTGGGACGGGAGACGCAGTATTTT. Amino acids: CASSQDVGRETQYF.

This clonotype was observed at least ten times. CDR3: CASSLKSGLGGTDTQYF. DNA of the CDR3: TGTGCCAGCAGCTTAAAAAGCGGGCTGGGGGGCACAGATACGCAGTATTTT. The rearrangement uses TRBV7-3 and TRBJ2-3, with D possibly being TRBD2 (6 bases). Germline loops: CDR1 SGHTA, CDR2 FQGTGA. V was pared by 1 base and J by 1 base, with 15 bases between. CDR3 size: 17 residues.

The CDR3 region has the DNA TGCAGTGCTAGAGGTAGGCGCACTGAAGCTTTCTTT. As protein: CSARGRRTEAFF. This sequence joins TRBV20-1 and TRBJ1-1, with unresolved D. Per germline, CDR1 DFQATT and CDR2 SNEGSKA (reference sequence). The V end lost 1 base, the J end lost 4 bases, and 7 bases lay between the germline ends. CDR3 length: 12 residues.

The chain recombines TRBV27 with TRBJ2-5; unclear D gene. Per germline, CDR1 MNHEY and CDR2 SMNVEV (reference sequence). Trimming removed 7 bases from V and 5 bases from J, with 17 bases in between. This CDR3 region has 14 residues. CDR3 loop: CASKVSLVGETQYF. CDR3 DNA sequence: TGTGCCAGCAAAGTTTCTCTGGTCGGGGAGACCCAGTACTTC.

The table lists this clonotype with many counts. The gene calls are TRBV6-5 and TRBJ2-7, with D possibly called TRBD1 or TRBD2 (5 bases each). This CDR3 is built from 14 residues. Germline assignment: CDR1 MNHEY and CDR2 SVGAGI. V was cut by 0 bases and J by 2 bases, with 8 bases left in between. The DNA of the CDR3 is TGTGCCAGCAGTTACTCGAGGGGAGCCTACGAGCAGTACTTC. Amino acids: CASSYSRGAYEQYF.

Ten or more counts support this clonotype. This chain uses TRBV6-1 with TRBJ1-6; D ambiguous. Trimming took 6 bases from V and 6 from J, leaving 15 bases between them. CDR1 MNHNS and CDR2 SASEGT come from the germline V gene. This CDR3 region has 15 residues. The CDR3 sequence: CASSPATSFNSPLHF. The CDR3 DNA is TGTGCCAGCAGCCCGGCGACAAGTTTTAATTCACCCCTCCACTTT.

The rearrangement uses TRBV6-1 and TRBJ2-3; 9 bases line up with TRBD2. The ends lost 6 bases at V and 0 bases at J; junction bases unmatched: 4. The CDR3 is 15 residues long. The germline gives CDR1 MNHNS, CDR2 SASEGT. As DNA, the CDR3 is TGTGCCAGCAGGTCCGGGACTAGCAGCACAGATACGCAGTATTTT. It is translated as CASRSGTSSTDTQYF.

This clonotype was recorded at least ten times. The CDR3 DNA reads as TGCAGCGTTGAACGGGAAGGGGTTAGCTATGGCTACACCTTC. Residues: CSVEREGVSYGYTF. V and J are TRBV29-1 and TRBJ1-2; TRBD1 is a possible D gene (5 bases). The CDR3 has 14 residues. The V gene's germline CDR1 is SQVTM and CDR2 ANQGSEA. V lost 2 bases, J lost 4 bases, and 14 bases lay in between.

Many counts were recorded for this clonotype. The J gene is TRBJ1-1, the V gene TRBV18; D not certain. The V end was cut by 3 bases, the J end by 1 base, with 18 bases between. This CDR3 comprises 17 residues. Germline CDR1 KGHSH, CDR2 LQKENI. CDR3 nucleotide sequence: TGTGCCAGCTCACCTGTCAGAGGGTTAGAAACGAACACTGAAGCTTTCTTT. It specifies CASSPVRGLETNTEAFF.

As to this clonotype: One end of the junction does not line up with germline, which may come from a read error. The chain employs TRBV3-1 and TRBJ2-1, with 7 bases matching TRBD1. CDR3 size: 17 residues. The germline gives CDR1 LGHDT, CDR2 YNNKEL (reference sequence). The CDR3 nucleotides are TGTGTCAGCAGCCATCCCCGGACAGGTCAAATAGGGAATGAGCAGTTCTTC. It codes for CVSSHPRTGQIGNEQFF.

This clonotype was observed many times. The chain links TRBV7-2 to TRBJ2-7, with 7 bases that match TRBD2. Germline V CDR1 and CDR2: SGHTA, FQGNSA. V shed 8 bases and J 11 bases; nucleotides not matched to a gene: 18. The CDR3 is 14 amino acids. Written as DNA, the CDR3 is TGTGCCAGCTCCCCGGGGCGGACTGGCGGGAGTAAGTACTTC. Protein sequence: CASSPGRTGGSKYF.

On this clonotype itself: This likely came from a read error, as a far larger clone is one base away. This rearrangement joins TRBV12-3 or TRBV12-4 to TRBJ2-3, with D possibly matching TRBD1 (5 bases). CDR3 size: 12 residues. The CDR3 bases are TGTGCCAGCAGCCCCCACACAGGTACGCAGTATTTT. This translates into CASSPHTGTQYF.